Listed here are 11 T cell receptor beta chains from one sample, sequenced in a study of regulatory T cells in long-lasting Graves disease. Time point indicated: persistent/refractory GD, antithyroid drugs over 5 years with positive TRAb. The TCR library was prepared using RNA isolated from PBMCs. HTBI primers from iRepertoire and Arm-PCR of CDR3 regions yielded the TCR beta libraries. MiXCR, run by TCRdb on the multiplex PCR reads, gives a single entry per CDR3 protein. This sample has 300,000 to 350,000 distinct CDR3 sequences, with roughly 21% found just once. This material consisted of peripheral blood mononuclear cells (PBMCs), taken when the disease was refractory, from a patient treated with antithyroid drugs. These receptors came from a female donor with Graves disease.

Only a few counts were recorded for this clonotype. V is TRBV6-1 and J is TRBJ1-4; 8 bases align to TRBD1. This CDR3 is 13 amino acids long. CDR1 is MNHNS and CDR2 is SASEGT in the germline V gene. Trimming took 6 bases from V and 7 from J; bases not matched to a gene: 4. Here the CDR3 reads CASRDRASEKLFF. The CDR3 DNA is TGTGCCAGCAGGGACAGGGCCAGTGAAAAACTGTTTTTT.

This clonotype was counted at least ten times. This chain joins TRBV28 and TRBJ1-2; 10 positions agree with TRBD1. CDR3 size: 12 residues. Germline assignment: CDR1 MDHEN and CDR2 SYDVKM. The V gene end was trimmed by 5 bases and the J gene end by 12 bases; junction bases not matched to a gene: 6. The CDR3, as DNA: TGTGCCAGCAGTCCCCGGACAGGGGGGAACACCTTC. Translated, it gives CASSPRTGGNTF.

The V and J genes are TRBV5-1 and TRBJ1-6; TRBD1 matches at 7 bases. Germline V gene data show CDR1 as SGHRS and CDR2 as YFSETQ. The CDR3 totals 15 residues. J was trimmed by 7 bases and V by 1 base; bases with no gene match: 5. The CDR3 sequence is CASSLLGTENSPLHF. The CDR3, as DNA: TGCGCCAGCAGCTTGCTCGGGACAGAGAATTCACCCCTCCACTTT.

This clonotype has more than one count but fewer than ten. The chain is built from TRBV4-3 and TRBJ1-2; TRBD1 is a possible D gene (6 bases). The germline gives CDR1 LGHNA, CDR2 YSLEER. V gave up 2 bases and J gave up 5 bases, with 9 bases separating them. CDR3 length: 13 amino acids. CDR3 sequence (DNA): TGCGCCAGCAGCCAATCCACAGGGTATGGCTACACCTTC. Amino acids: CASSQSTGYGYTF.

This clonotype was seen a few times. V usage is TRBV5-5 and J usage is TRBJ1-1; D is uncertain. The CDR3 covers 15 residues. V was cut by 0 bases and J by 4 bases, with 13 bases left in between. The germline gives CDR1 SGHKS, CDR2 YYEKEE (reference sequence). The CDR3 DNA sequence: TGTGCCAGCAGCTTGGCCGGGCAGGCGGGCACTGAAGCTTTCTTT. It codes for CASSLAGQAGTEAFF.

This clonotype has just a few counts. Here the CDR3 DNA reads TGTGCCAGCAGTGAAGGGGGGGGACCCGGCGGGGTTTTCTTT. It yields the protein CASSEGGGPGGVFF. This rearrangement joins TRBV2 to TRBJ1-1, with D perhaps TRBD1 (5 bases). Trimming removed 1 base from V and 13 bases from J, with 19 bases in between. CDR3 length: 14 residues. From germline, CDR1 is SNHLY and CDR2 FYNNEI.

In regard to this clonotype: One end of the junction varies from germline; a read error may be responsible. CDR3 DNA: TGTGCCAGCAGCTTAGGACAGGGAGCCTACGGGCAGTACTTC. This gives the protein CASSLGQGAYGQYF. This chain connects TRBV11-1 to TRBJ2-7; 7 bases align to TRBD1. The CDR3 runs to 14 residues. Germline-derived CDR1 and CDR2 are SGHAT and FQDESV (reference sequence).

This clonotype was seen repeatedly, ten times or more. This chain joins TRBV7-8 and TRBJ1-4, with D possibly matching TRBD1 (6 bases). Trimming took off 5 bases at V and 5 bases at J, with 12 bases between the two ends. Germline loops: CDR1 SGHVS, CDR2 FQNEAQ. The CDR3 runs 14 residues. CDR3 nucleotide sequence: TGTGCCAGCAGCCAAGGGGGTGGGAATGAAAAACTGTTTTTT. As protein: CASSQGGGNEKLFF.

At least ten counts were recorded for this clonotype. The chain couples TRBV12-3 or TRBV12-4 to TRBJ1-5; D is unresolved. CDR3 size: 14 residues. Deletions cut 7 bases from V and 7 bases from J, with 17 bases between. CDR3 region: CASTLLGYEQPQHF. CDR3 coding DNA: TGTGCCAGCACCCTTTTGGGGTACGAGCAGCCCCAGCATTTT.

In its sample, this clonotype was seen a few times. CDR3 in amino acids: CASSENFGEAFF. The CDR3 coding sequence is TGTGCCAGCAGTGAAAATTTCGGGGAAGCTTTCTTT. The J gene is TRBJ1-1, the V gene TRBV6-1; no clear D gene. CDR1 and CDR2 (germline): MNHNS, SASEGT. The CDR3 has 12 amino acids. The V gene lost 2 bases and the J gene lost 8 bases, with 9 bases spanning the gap.

This clonotype has at least ten counts. CDR3 coding DNA: TGTGCCACCCGGGACAGGGTGGATATCTCTGGAAACACCATATATTTT. This translates into CATRDRVDISGNTIYF. The chain combines TRBV28 with TRBJ1-3; 9 bases are a match to TRBD1. This CDR3 contains 16 residues. V shed 10 bases, J shed 0 bases, and the junction held 10 bases outside the gene matches. Germline CDR1 MDHEN, CDR2 SYDVKM.